Shown below are 14 T cell receptor beta chains from a single sample sequenced in a study of blood T cell repertoires in COVID-19. Measured with immunoSEQ multiplex PCR; TCRdb has only the in-frame clones, and not every one. The sample has 300,000 to 350,000 clones, roughly nine tenths seen once. The specimen sequenced was peripheral blood. These receptor sequences come from a woman aged 55 to 70 with COVID-19, enrolled during active disease.

In this sample, this clone turned up once. The chain recombines TRBV7-6 with TRBJ2-2; D is uncertain. V lost 1 base and J lost 0, with 9 bases in between. Germline V gene data show CDR1 as SGHVS and CDR2 as FNYEAQ. The CDR3 loop spans 16 amino acids. The CDR3 spells CASSLVSTTNTGELFF. The CDR3 nucleotides read TGTGCCAGCAGCTTAGTTTCGACAACGAACACCGGGGAGCTGTTTTTT.

This clone has just a few counts. V is TRBV5-1 and J is TRBJ1-1, with D perhaps TRBD1 (5 bases). The CDR3 has 16 amino acids. CDR1 is SGHRS and CDR2 is YFSETQ in the germline V gene. Trimming removed 4 bases at V and 2 bases at J, with 18 bases between. The CDR3 reads CASSLDGALANTEAFF. CDR3 sequence (DNA): TGCGCCAGCAGCCTGGACGGGGCACTAGCAAACACTGAAGCTTTCTTT. The complete variable domain, with remaining parts taken from reference TRBV5-1 and TRBJ1-1, reads KAGVTQTPRYLIKTRGQQVTLSCSPISGHRSVSWYQQTPGQGLQFLFEYFSETQRNKGNFPGRFSGRQFSNSRSEMNVSTLELGDSALYLCASSLDGALANTEAFFGQGTRLTVV.

The chain couples TRBV6-1 to TRBJ1-1; possible D gene TRBD1, 5 bases. Germline lookup yields CDR1 MNHNS and CDR2 SASEGT. This CDR3 region has 15 residues. Trimming pared 3 bases from V and 5 bases from J, leaving 16 bases between. The chain's CDR3 is CASSERQGLGTEAFF. The CDR3 bases are TGTGCCAGCAGTGAGAGGCAGGGCCTGGGGACTGAAGCTTTCTTT.

The chain recombines TRBV7-2 with TRBJ2-3; D possibly corresponds to TRBD2 (6 bases). V was cut by 5 bases and J by 10 bases, with 10 bases left in between. This CDR3 spans 11 amino acids. Per germline, CDR1 SGHTA and CDR2 FQGNSA. CDR3 sequence: CASSLGTSQYF. The CDR3 bases are TGTGCCAGCAGCCTAGGGACTTCGCAGTATTTT.

The V and J genes are TRBV7-3 and TRBJ1-1; D perhaps matches TRBD1 (6 bases). The CDR3 is 15 residues long. Deletions cut 2 bases from V and 0 bases from J, with 10 bases between. Germline CDR1 is SGHTA and CDR2 is FQGTGA. DNA of the CDR3: TGTGCCAGCAGCTTACAGGGGACTATGAACACTGAAGCTTTCTTT. It specifies CASSLQGTMNTEAFF.

The V gene is TRBV7-2, the J gene TRBJ2-5, with unresolved D. The CDR3 sequence is 14 residues long. Germline V CDR1 and CDR2: SGHTA, FQGNSA. V was pared by 0 bases and J by 5 bases, with 10 bases between. CDR3 loop: CASSLAGTAETQYF. The DNA of the CDR3 is TGTGCCAGCAGCTTAGCCGGTACTGCCGAGACCCAGTACTTC.

This chain joins TRBV30 and TRBJ1-2; no definite D call. Per germline, CDR1 GTSNPN and CDR2 SVGIG (reference sequence). The V end lost 0 bases, the J end lost 8 bases, and 16 bases lay between the germline ends. CDR3 length equals 14 residues. The CDR3 here is CAWSVRGGRGGYTF. DNA for the CDR3: TGTGCCTGGAGTGTACGGGGAGGACGCGGAGGCTACACCTTC.

This chain joins TRBV5-6 and TRBJ1-5; D is undetermined. In germline, CDR1 is SGHDT, CDR2 YYEEEE. V dropped 0 bases and J dropped 7 bases, with 5 bases sitting between them. The CDR3 has 12 amino acids. In DNA, the CDR3 is TGTGCCAGCAGCTTGGATGGCCAGCCCCAGCATTTT. This sequence encodes CASSLDGQPQHF.

The V and J genes are TRBV5-6 and TRBJ1-2; 7 bases align to TRBD1. Germline CDR1 reads SGHDT; CDR2 reads YYEEEE. The J segment lost 3 bases and the V segment lost 2 bases, leaving 4 bases of the junction unmatched. CDR3 size: 14 residues. The CDR3 DNA is TGTGCCAGCAGCTTATACAGGGGCTACTATGGCTACACCTTC. It encodes CASSLYRGYYGYTF. The variable domain in full, completed from reference TRBV5-6 and TRBJ1-2, reads DAGVTQSPTHLIKTRGQQVTLRCSPKSGHDTVSWYQQALGQGPQFIFQYYEEEERQRGNFPDRFSGHQFPNYSSELNVNALLLGDSALYLCASSLYRGYYGYTFGSGTRLTVV.

The chain combines TRBV3-1 (or the pseudogene TRBV3-2) with TRBJ1-5, with a possible D match to TRBD1 (5 bases). The CDR3 is made up of 14 amino acids. The V and J ends lost 6 bases and 6 bases respectively, with 15 bases between them. The germline V gene has CDR1 LGHDT and CDR2 YNNKEL (reference sequence). The CDR3 bases are TGTGCCAGCAGTCTCGGGGGGGAAGGTCAGCCCCAGCATTTT. This encodes CASSLGGEGQPQHF.

The V call is TRBV19, the J call TRBJ2-3; TRBD2 matches at 8 bases. There are 15 residues in the CDR3. V lost 6 bases, J lost 0 bases, and 5 bases stayed unmatched. Germline CDR1 and CDR2: LNHDA and SQIVND (reference sequence). The CDR3 sequence: CASRVAGGSTDTQYF. CDR3 DNA sequence: TGTGCCAGTAGGGTCGCGGGGGGCAGCACAGATACGCAGTATTTT.

The rearrangement links TRBV19 to TRBJ2-3, with 9 positions matching TRBD2. Germline V CDR1 and CDR2: LNHDA, SQIVND (reference sequence). There are 17 residues in the CDR3. V shed 1 base, J shed 0 bases, and the junction held 5 bases outside the gene matches. The DNA for the CDR3 is TGTGCCAGTAGTATAGGTCTTAGCGGGGGTAGCACAGATACGCAGTATTTT. Its protein is CASSIGLSGGSTDTQYF.

The chain carries TRBV7-9 and TRBJ1-3; 8 bases map to TRBD1. Germline V gene data show CDR1 as SEHNR and CDR2 as FQNEAQ (reference sequence). The CDR3 totals 15 residues. Germline trimming cut 4 bases from V and 5 bases from J; bases unmatched to any gene: 7. The CDR3 is CASSSDRGARNTIYF. The CDR3 coding sequence is TGTGCCAGCAGCTCAGACAGGGGTGCCAGAAACACCATATATTTT.

The rearrangement uses TRBV6-5 and TRBJ2-7, with 9 bases aligning to TRBD1. Germline CDR1 MNHEY, CDR2 SVGAGI. V was clipped by 7 bases and J by 3 bases; unmatched bases: 7. The CDR3 extends over 14 amino acids. CDR3 residues: CASMAWDRVYEQYF. The CDR3 nucleotides are TGTGCCAGCATGGCTTGGGACAGGGTCTACGAGCAGTACTTC.